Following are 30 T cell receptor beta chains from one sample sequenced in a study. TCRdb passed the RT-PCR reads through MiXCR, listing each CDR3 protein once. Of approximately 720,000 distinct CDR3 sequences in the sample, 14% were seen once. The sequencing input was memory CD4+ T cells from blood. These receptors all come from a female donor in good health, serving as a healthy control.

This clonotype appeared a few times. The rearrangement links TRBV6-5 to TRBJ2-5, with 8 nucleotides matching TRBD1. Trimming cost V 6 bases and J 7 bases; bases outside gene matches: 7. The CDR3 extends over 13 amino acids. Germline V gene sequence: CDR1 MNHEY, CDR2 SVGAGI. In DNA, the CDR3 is TGTGCCAGCAGCAACGACAGGGGAGGGACCCAGTACTTC. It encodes CASSNDRGGTQYF.

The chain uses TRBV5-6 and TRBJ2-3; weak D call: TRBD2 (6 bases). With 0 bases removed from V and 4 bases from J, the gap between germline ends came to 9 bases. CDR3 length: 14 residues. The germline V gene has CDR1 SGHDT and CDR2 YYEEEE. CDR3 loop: CASSLVTSSDTQYF. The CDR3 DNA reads TGTGCCAGCAGCTTGGTAACTAGCTCAGATACGCAGTATTTT.

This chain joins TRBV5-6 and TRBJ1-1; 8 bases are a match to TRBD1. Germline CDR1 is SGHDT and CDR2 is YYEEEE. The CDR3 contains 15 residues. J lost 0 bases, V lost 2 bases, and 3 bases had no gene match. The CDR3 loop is CASSFRTGLNTEAFF. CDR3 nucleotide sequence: TGTGCCAGCAGCTTCAGGACAGGGTTGAACACTGAAGCTTTCTTT.

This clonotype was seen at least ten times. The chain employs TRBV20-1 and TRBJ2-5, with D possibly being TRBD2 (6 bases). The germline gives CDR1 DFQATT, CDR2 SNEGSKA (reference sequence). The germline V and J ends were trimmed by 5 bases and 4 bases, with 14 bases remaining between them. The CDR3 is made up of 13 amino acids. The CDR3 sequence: CSAGFGGRETQYF. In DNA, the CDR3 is TGCAGTGCTGGCTTCGGAGGGCGAGAGACCCAGTACTTC.

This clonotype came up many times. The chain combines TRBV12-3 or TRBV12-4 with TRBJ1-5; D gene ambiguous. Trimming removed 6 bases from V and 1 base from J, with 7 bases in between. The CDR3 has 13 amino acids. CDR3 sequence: CASSLTSNQPQHF. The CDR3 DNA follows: TGTGCCAGCAGCCTGACGAGCAATCAGCCCCAGCATTTT.

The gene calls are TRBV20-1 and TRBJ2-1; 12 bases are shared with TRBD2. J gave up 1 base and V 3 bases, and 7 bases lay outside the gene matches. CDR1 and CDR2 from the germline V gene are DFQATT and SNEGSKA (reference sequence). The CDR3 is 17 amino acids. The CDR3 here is CSASPLAGGPSYNEQFF. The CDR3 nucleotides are TGCAGTGCTAGCCCCCTAGCGGGAGGGCCTTCCTACAATGAGCAGTTCTTC.

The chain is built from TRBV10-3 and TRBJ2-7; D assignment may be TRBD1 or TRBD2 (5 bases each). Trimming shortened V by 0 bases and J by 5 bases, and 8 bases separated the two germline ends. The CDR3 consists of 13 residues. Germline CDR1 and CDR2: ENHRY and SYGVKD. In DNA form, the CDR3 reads TGTGCCATCAGTGAGTCGGGGACGAACGAGCAGTACTTC. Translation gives CAISESGTNEQYF.

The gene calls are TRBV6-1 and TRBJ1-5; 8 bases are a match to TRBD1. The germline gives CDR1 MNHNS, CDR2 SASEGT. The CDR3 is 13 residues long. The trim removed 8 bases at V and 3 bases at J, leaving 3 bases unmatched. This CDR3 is CASGQGPNQPQHF. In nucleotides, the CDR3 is TGTGCCAGCGGACAGGGCCCCAATCAGCCCCAGCATTTT.

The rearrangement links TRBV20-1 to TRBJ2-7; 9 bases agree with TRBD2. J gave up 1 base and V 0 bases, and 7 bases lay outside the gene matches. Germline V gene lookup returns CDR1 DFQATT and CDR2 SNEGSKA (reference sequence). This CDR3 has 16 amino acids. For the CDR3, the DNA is TGCAGTGCTAGAGACCCCGGACTAGCGCCTTCCTACGAGCAGTACTTC. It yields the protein CSARDPGLAPSYEQYF.

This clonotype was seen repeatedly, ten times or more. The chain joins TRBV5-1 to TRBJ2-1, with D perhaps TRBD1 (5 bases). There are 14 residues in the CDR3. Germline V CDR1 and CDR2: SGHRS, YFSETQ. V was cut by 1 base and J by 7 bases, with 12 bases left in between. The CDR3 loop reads CASSLSPKGNEQFF. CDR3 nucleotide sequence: TGCGCCAGCAGCTTGTCCCCCAAGGGGAATGAGCAGTTCTTC. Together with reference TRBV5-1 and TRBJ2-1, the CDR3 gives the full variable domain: KAGVTQTPRYLIKTRGQQVTLSCSPISGHRSVSWYQQTPGQGLQFLFEYFSETQRNKGNFPGRFSGRQFSNSRSEMNVSTLELGDSALYLCASSLSPKGNEQFFGPGTRLTVL.

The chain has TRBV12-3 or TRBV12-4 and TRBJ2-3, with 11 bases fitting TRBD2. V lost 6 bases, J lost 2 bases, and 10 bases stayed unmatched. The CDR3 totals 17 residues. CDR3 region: CASSKGTSGAHTDTQYF. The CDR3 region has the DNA TGTGCCAGCAGCAAAGGGACTAGCGGAGCCCACACAGATACGCAGTATTTT.

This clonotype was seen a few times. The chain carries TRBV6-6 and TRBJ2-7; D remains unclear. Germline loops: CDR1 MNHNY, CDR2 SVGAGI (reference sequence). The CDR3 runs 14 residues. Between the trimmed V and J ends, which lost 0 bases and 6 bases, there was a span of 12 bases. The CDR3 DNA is TGTGCCAGCAGTTACTCGATGTCCAAACGCGAGCAGTACTTC. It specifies CASSYSMSKREQYF.

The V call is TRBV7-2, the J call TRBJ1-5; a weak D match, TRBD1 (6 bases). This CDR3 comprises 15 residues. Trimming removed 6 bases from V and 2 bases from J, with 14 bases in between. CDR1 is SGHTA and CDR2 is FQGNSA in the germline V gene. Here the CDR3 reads CASRKGYRGNQPQHF. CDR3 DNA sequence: TGTGCCAGCAGGAAGGGATACAGGGGCAATCAGCCCCAGCATTTT.

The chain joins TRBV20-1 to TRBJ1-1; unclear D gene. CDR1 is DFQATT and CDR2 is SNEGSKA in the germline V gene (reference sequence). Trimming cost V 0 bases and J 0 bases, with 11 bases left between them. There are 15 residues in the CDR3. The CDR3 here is CSARESGFLNTEAFF. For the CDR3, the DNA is TGCAGTGCTAGAGAGTCCGGGTTTTTGAACACTGAAGCTTTCTTT.

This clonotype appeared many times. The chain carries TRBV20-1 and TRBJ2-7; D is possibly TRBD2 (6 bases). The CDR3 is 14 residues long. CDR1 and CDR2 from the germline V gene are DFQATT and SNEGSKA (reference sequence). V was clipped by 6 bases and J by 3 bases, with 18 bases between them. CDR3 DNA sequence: TGCAGTGCCCCACCGGGCGCGGGAAACTACGAGCAGTACTTC. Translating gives CSAPPGAGNYEQYF.

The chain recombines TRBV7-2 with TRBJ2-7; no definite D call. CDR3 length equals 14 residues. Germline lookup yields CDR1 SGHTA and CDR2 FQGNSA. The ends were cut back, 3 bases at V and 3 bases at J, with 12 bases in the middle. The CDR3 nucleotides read TGTGCCAGCAGCTTGTCAGCGTTTGACTACGAGCAGTACTTC. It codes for CASSLSAFDYEQYF. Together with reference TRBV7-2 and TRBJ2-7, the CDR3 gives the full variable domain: GAGVSQSPSNKVTEKGKDVELRCDPISGHTALYWYRQSLGQGLEFLIYFQGNSAPDKSGLPSDRFSAERTGGSVSTLTIQRTQQEDSAVYLCASSLSAFDYEQYFGPGTRLTVT.

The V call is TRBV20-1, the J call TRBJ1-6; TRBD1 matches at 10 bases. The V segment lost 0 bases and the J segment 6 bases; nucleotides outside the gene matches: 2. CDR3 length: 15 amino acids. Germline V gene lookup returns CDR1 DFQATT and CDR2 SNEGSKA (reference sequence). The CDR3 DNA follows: TGCAGTGCTAGAGATCGGGACAGGGGTAATTCACCCCTCCACTTT. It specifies CSARDRDRGNSPLHF.

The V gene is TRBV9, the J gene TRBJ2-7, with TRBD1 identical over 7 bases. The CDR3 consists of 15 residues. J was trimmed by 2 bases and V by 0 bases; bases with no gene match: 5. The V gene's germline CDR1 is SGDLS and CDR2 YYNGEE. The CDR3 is CASSVEGQPTYEQYF. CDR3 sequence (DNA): TGTGCCAGCAGCGTAGAGGGACAGCCCACCTACGAGCAGTACTTC.

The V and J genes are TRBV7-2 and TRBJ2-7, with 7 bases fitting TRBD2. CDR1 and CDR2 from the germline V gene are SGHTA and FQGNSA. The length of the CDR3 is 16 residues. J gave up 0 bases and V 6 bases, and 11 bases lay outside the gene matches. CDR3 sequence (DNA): TGTGCCAGCAGTCGAGAGACTAGCATGCTCTCCTACGAGCAGTACTTC. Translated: CASSRETSMLSYEQYF.

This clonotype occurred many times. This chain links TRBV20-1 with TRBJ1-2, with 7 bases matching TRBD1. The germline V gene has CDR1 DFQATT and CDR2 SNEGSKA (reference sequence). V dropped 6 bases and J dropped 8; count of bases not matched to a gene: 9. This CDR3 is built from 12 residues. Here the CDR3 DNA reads TGCAGTGCAAACGAACAGGGGCAAGGCTACACCTTC. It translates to CSANEQGQGYTF.

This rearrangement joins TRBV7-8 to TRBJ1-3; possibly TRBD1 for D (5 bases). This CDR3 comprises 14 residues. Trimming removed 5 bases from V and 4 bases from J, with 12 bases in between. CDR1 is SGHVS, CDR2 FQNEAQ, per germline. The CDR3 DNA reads TGTGCCAGCAGCCGACCCGGGACCGGAAACACCATATATTTT. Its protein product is CASSRPGTGNTIYF.

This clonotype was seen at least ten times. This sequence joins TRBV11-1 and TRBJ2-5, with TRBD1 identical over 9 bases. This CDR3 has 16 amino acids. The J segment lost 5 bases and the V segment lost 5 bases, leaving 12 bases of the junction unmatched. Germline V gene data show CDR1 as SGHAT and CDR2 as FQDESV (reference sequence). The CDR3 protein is CASSRTTGQGTETQYF. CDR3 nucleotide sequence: TGTGCCAGCAGCCGTACTACAGGACAGGGGACCGAGACCCAGTACTTC. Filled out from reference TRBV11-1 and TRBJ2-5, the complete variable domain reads EAEVAQSPRYKITEKSQAVAFWCDPISGHATLYWYRQILGQGPELLVQFQDESVVDDSQLPKDRFSAERLKGVDSTLKIQPAELGDSAMYLCASSRTTGQGTETQYFGPGTRLLVL.

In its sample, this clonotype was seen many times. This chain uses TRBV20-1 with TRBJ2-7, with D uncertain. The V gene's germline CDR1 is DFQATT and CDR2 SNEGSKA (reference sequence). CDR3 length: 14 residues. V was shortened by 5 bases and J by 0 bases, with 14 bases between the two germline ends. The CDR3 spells CSALSDPLSYEQYF. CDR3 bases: TGCAGTGCTCTATCGGACCCTCTCTCCTACGAGCAGTACTTC.

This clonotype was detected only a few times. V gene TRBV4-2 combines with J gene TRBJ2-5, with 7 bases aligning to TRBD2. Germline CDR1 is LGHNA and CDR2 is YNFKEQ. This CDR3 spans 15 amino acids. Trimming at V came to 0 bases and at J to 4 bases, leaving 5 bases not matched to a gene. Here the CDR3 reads CASSQDVAGVETQYF. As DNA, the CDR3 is TGTGCCAGCAGCCAAGATGTTGCGGGAGTAGAGACCCAGTACTTC.

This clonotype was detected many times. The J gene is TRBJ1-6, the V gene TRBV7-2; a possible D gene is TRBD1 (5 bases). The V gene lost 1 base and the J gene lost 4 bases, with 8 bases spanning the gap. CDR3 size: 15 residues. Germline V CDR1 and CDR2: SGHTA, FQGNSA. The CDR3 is CASSLETVYNSPLHF. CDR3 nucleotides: TGTGCCAGCAGCTTAGAGACAGTTTATAATTCACCCCTCCACTTT.

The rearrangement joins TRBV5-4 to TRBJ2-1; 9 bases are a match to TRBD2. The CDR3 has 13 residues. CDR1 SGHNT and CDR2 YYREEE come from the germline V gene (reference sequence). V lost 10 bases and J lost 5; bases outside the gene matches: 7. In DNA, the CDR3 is TGTGCCCCAGGGACTAGCCCTGACAATGAGCAGTTCTTC. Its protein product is CAPGTSPDNEQFF.

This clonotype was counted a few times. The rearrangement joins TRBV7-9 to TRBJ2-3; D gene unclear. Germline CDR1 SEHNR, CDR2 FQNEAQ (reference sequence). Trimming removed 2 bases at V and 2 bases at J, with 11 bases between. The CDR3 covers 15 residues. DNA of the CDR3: TGTGCCAGCAGCTTATCCGTATTAAACACAGATACGCAGTATTTT. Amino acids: CASSLSVLNTDTQYF.

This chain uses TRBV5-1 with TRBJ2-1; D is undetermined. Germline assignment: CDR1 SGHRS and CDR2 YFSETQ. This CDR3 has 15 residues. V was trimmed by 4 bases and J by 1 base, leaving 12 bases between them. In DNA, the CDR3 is TGCGCCAGCAGCGATGGTGAGCAGTCCTACAATGAGCAGTTCTTC. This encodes CASSDGEQSYNEQFF.

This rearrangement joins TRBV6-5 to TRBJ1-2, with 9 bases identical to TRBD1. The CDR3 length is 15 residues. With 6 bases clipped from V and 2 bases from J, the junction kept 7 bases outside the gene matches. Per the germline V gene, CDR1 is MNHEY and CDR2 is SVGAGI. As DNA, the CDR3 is TGTGCCAGCAGGGTGGACAGGGGCGCGAACTATGGCTACACCTTC. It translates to CASRVDRGANYGYTF.

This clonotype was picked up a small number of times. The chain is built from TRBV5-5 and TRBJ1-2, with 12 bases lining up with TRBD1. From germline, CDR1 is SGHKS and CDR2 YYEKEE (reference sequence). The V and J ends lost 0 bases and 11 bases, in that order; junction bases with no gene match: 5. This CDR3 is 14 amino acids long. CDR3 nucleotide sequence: TGTGCCAGCAGCTTGGAGGGACAGGGGGCTCGGTACACCTTC. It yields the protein CASSLEGQGARYTF.